The T cell receptor (beta chain) under discussion was sequenced for a study of tissue T cells after allogeneic stem cell transplantation (dated by TCRdb to 2022 to 2024). Some background on the complete study: The study profiled TCR beta repertoires in many tissues obtained from research autopsies of patients with and without GVHD, and also in mouse models of GVHD. The human arm was a prospective observational study without blinding or randomization. Beyond this particular receptor, the publication reports: The patient cohort was small and varied clinically, and sampling depth was recognized as a limitation. Within patients, how anatomically similar tissues were was a major factor shaping TCR repertoire composition, regardless of disease or transplant status. In both patients and mice, T cells from blood and spleen covered only a limited part of the TCR repertoire found in tissues. Few T cell clones were found to be shared across patients, but shared repertoire signatures across patients were revealed in a tissue-specific fashion by motif-based clustering. Which tissue TCRs were alloreactive or antigen-specific was not determined in the study, and some clones might have been persisting host cells.

About this clone: This receptor's antigen is unknown. Being a mouse receptor, it is described with mouse gene labels and germline sequences. The read falls 1 residue short of the CDR3 end, and the missing part is taken from the germline J gene.

Library construction relied on the immunoSEQ multiplex PCR assay. TCRbeta CDR3 sequencing was done by Adaptive Biotechnologies at survey depth, reporting CDR3 sequences, V/J genes, productive frequency and template counts. TCR beta CDR3 regions were amplified from genomic DNA rather than RNA. Per the authors' processing: Jensen-Shannon divergence was used to quantify pairwise repertoire overlap between tissues, with a value of 1 indicating complete divergence and a value of 0 indicating identical repertoires. Based on pairwise JSD values, tissues were grouped by single-linkage agglomerative hierarchical clustering, and the results were shown as dendrograms. GLIPH2 was run on all patient samples with simulation_depth 1000, kmer_min_depth 3, cdr3_length_cutoff 8, keeping groups with more than two unique CDR3s. A standardized tissue-overlap score was calculated by extrapolating Jaccard GLIPH-group overlap across patients to a standard repertoire size of 1000 clones. Linear mixed-effect models, with tissue as a fixed effect and individual as a random effect, were used to test how diversity related to clinical or experimental variables. TCRdb carries this immuneACCESS record with in-frame sequences only. Its versions omit some clonotypes, under half of them owing to an unresolved V gene in the studies checked, with the rest unexplained. From that table come the V and J calls and clone size; the DNA was used to work out D and trimming. The table for this sample lists about 9,300 clones; 47% of them were counted only once. Approximately 6.5% of the sample lies in the top ten.

Here V drops 3 bases and J drops 2 bases, and the junction holds 1 base not matched to any gene. The germline V gene sets CDR1 to SGHLS and CDR2 to HYDKME. From its cysteine to its phenylalanine, the CDR3 spans 14 amino acids. Sequencing covers 39 bases of the CDR3, shown here with the frame starting at base 1. Explained via the paper, the time point label denotes: mouse harvest day 7 after allogeneic transplant. Mouse grafts consisting of 10^7 T-cell-depleted bone marrow cells combined with 10^6 splenic CD5+ T cells were administered by tail vein injection. To model GVHD in mice, a major MHC-mismatch B6 (H2b) into BALB/c (H2d) model was used, and tissues were profiled at day 7 or 14. On day 7 or 14 post-transplant, mouse tissues and retro-orbital blood were harvested with separate sterile tools for each animal, and livers were flushed before harvest. Before genomic DNA isolation with the DNeasy Blood & Tissue Kit, mouse tissues were minced using razor blades in buffered saline.

The sequence derives from a female BALB/c mouse given C57BL/6 T cells with graft-versus-host disease after an allogeneic hematopoietic cell transplant. The chain was built from TRBV12-2 and TRBJ2-5; 10 nucleotides in the junction match TRBD2. The material sequenced was gut tissue. The DNA read from the CDR3 is TGTGCCAGCTCTGGGACTGGGGTCCAAGACACCCAGTAC. Its translation reads: CASSGTGVQDTQY. The whole CDR3 reads CASSGTGVQDTQYF.